These 7 T cell receptor beta chains originate from one sample sequenced in a study of T-cell reconstitution after alpha-beta-depleted transplantation in children. Library preparation (for TCRbeta) was performed with unique molecular identifiers. TCRdb processed the PCR reads anew with MiXCR; each CDR3 protein has one entry. The repertoire holds 530,000 or so distinct CDR3 sequences, with over 25% as singletons. The source material was PBMCs, sampled before TCRalphabeta/CD19-depleted stem cell transplant. Every receptor here comes from a boy younger than two with Wiskott-Aldrich syndrome, due to receive a stem cell transplant.

The V and J genes are TRBV5-1 and TRBJ2-1, with a possible D match to TRBD1 (6 bases). V was pared by 2 bases and J by 6 bases, with 9 bases between. Germline assignment: CDR1 SGHRS and CDR2 YFSETQ. This CDR3 has 13 residues. The CDR3 is CASSLRGSNEQFF. The CDR3 region has the DNA TGCGCCAGCAGCTTAAGGGGGTCCAATGAGCAGTTCTTC.

This chain connects TRBV30 to TRBJ2-7; 9 bases align to TRBD2. The ends lost 6 bases at V and 4 bases at J; junction bases unmatched: 7. The CDR3 contains 13 residues. Germline assignment: CDR1 GTSNPN and CDR2 SVGIG (reference sequence). Here the CDR3 DNA reads TGTGCCTGTATAGCGGGAGAGGTTTACGAGCAGTACTTC. Translation gives CACIAGEVYEQYF.

This clonotype was found a few times. This sequence joins TRBV7-9 and TRBJ2-3; D not resolved. The CDR3 consists of 14 residues. Germline V gene lookup returns CDR1 SEHNR and CDR2 FQNEAQ (reference sequence). The ends were cut back, 0 bases at V and 4 bases at J, with 8 bases in the middle. DNA of the CDR3: TGTGCCAGCAGCTTAGCGGATCCTCCAGATACGCAGTATTTT. Translating gives CASSLADPPDTQYF.

Here the CDR3 reads CASSLFGGEPGDTQYF. In nucleotides, the CDR3 is TGTGCCAGCAGTTTATTTGGGGGAGAGCCGGGAGATACGCAGTATTTT. The chain recombines TRBV28 with TRBJ2-3; D is tentatively TRBD1 or TRBD2 (5 bases each). CDR3 length: 16 amino acids. V was cut by 1 base and J by 5 bases, with 16 bases left in between. Germline V gives CDR1 MDHEN, CDR2 SYDVKM.

The sample holds a few counts of this clonotype. CDR3 DNA: TGTGCCATCAGGCAGCGGAGCTCCTACGAGCAGTACTTC. Amino acids: CAIRQRSSYEQYF. The rearrangement joins TRBV10-3 to TRBJ2-7, with D possibly matching TRBD2 (5 bases). Trimming removed 6 bases from V and 0 bases from J, with 9 bases in between. This CDR3 has 13 residues. CDR1 and CDR2 from the germline V gene are ENHRY and SYGVKD.

The V and J genes are TRBV5-1 and TRBJ2-7; D may correspond to TRBD1 or TRBD2 (5 bases each). CDR3 length: 14 residues. Trimming pared 7 bases from V and 6 bases from J, leaving 20 bases between. The germline gives CDR1 SGHRS, CDR2 YFSETQ. The CDR3 nucleotides read TGCGCCAGCTCCTCCGGGGCAGGCCCAAGCGAGCAGTACTTC. Translation gives CASSSGAGPSEQYF. The entire variable domain, with the rest obtained from reference TRBV5-1 and TRBJ2-7, is as follows: KAGVTQTPRYLIKTRGQQVTLSCSPISGHRSVSWYQQTPGQGLQFLFEYFSETQRNKGNFPGRFSGRQFSNSRSEMNVSTLELGDSALYLCASSSGAGPSEQYFGPGTRLTVT.

The chain has TRBV15 and TRBJ2-6; 11 nucleotides agree with TRBD1. Germline-derived CDR1 and CDR2 are LNHNV and YYDKDF (reference sequence). The CDR3 runs to 18 residues. V trimming: 1 base; J trimming: 4 bases; junction bases outside the gene matches: 6. CDR3 DNA sequence: TGTGCCACCAGCAGAGTCCCGGGACAGGGGGTCGGGGCCAACGTCCTGACTTTC. Its translation: CATSRVPGQGVGANVLTF.